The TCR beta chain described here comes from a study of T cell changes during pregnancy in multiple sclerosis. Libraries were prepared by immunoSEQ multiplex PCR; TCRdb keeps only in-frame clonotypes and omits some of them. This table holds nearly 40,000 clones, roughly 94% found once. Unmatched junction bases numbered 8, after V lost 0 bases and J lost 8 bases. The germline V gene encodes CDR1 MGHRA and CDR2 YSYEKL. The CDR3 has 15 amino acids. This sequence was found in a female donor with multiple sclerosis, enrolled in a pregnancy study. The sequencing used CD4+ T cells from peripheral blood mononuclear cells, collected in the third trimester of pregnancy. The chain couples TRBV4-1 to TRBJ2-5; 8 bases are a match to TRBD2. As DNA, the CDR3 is TGCGCCAGCAGCCAAGATCGAGGTAGCGGGGACACCCAGTACTTC. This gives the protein CASSQDRGSGDTQYF.